Each of the 2 T cell receptor beta chains below was sequenced from the same sample in a study of blood T cell repertoires in COVID-19. Some clones are missing from TCRdb's copy, which holds only in-frame ones; the method was immunoSEQ multiplex PCR. The sample includes hundreds of thousands of clones, 85% to 90% of them seen just once. Sequenced input: peripheral blood. These receptors were obtained from a woman aged 50 to 60 with COVID-19, enrolled during active disease.

The gene calls are TRBV5-6 and TRBJ1-5; 8 bases agree with TRBD1. The CDR3 loop spans 15 amino acids. CDR1 and CDR2 (germline): SGHDT, YYEEEE. J was trimmed by 7 bases and V by 2 bases; bases with no gene match: 8. The CDR3 bases are TGTGCCAGCAGCTTAATCGGACAGGGAGGGCAGCCCCAGCATTTT. As protein: CASSLIGQGGQPQHF.

J is TRBJ1-2 and V is TRBV6-1, with no clear D. The CDR3 length is 11 residues. The germline V gene encodes CDR1 MNHNS and CDR2 SASEGT. Trimming removed 6 bases at V and 8 bases at J, with 10 bases between. In nucleotides, the CDR3 is TGTGCCAGCAGCCGAGTCGAGGGCTACACCTTC. It yields the protein CASSRVEGYTF.